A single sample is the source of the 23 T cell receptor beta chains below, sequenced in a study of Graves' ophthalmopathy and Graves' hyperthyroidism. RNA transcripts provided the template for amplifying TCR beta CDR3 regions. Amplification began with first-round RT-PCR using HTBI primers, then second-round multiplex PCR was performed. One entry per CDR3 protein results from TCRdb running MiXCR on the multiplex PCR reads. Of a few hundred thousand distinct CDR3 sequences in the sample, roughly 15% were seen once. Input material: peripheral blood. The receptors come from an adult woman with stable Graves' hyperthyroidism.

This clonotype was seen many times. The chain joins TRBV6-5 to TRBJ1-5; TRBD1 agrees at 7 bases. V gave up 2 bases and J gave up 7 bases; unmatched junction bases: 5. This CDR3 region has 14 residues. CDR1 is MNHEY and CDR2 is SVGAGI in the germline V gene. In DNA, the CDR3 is TGTGCCAGCAGTTACGCCAGGGGGGCGCAGCCCCAGCATTTT. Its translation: CASSYARGAQPQHF.

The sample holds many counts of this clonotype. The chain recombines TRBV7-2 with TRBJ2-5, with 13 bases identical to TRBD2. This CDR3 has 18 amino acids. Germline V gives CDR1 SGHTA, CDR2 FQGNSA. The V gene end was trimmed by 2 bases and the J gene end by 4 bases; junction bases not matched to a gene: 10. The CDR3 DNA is TGTGCCAGCAGCTTAAAGGGTGGACTAGCGGGAGTCCTAGAGACCCAGTACTTC. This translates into CASSLKGGLAGVLETQYF. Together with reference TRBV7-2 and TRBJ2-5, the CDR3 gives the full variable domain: GAGVSQSPSNKVTEKGKDVELRCDPISGHTALYWYRQSLGQGLEFLIYFQGNSAPDKSGLPSDRFSAERTGGSVSTLTIQRTQQEDSAVYLCASSLKGGLAGVLETQYFGPGTRLLVL.

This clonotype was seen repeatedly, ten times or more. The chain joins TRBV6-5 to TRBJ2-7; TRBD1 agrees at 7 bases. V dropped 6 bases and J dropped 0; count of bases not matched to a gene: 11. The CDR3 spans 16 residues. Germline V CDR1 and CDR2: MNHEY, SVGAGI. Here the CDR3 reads CASRGPGQAISYEQYF. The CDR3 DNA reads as TGTGCCAGCAGAGGACCCGGACAGGCCATCTCCTACGAGCAGTACTTC.

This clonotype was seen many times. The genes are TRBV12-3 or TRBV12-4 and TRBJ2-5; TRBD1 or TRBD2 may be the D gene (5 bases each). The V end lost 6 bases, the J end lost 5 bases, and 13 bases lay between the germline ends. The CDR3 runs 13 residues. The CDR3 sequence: CASSRDQRETQYF. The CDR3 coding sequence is TGTGCCAGCAGCCGGGACCAAAGGGAGACCCAGTACTTC.

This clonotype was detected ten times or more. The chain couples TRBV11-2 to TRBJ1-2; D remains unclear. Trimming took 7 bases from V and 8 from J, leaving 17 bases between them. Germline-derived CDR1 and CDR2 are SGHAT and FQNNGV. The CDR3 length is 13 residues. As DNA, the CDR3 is TGTGCCAGCACCGAGACCCAAACGGGCGGCTACACCTTC. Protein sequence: CASTETQTGGYTF. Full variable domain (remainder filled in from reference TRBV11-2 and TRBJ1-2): EAGVAQSPRYKIIEKRQSVAFWCNPISGHATLYWYQQILGQGPKLLIQFQNNGVVDDSQLPKDRFSAERLKGVDSTLKIQPAKLEDSAVYLCASTETQTGGYTFGSGTRLTVV.

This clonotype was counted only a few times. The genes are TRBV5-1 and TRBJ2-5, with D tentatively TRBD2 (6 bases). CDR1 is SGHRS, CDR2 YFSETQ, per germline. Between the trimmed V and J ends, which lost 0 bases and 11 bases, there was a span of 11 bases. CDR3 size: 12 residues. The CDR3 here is CASSLDGEAQYF. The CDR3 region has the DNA TGCGCCAGCAGCTTGGATGGGGAGGCGCAGTACTTC.

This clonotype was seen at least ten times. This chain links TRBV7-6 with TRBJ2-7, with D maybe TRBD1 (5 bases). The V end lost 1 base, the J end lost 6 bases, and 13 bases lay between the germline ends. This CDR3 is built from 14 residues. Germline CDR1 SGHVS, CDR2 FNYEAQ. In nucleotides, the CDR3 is TGTGCCAGCAGCTTAGGCAGGGTGGATCGCGAGCAGTACTTC. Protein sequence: CASSLGRVDREQYF.

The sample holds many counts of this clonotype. The CDR3 sequence is CASSLDTDTEAFF. The CDR3 region has the DNA TGTGCCAGCAGCTTAGACACAGACACTGAAGCTTTCTTT. The chain employs TRBV7-3 and TRBJ1-1; D not resolved. Germline V CDR1 and CDR2: SGHTA, FQGTGA. This CDR3 has 13 amino acids. V was trimmed by 2 bases and J by 3 bases, leaving 7 bases between them.

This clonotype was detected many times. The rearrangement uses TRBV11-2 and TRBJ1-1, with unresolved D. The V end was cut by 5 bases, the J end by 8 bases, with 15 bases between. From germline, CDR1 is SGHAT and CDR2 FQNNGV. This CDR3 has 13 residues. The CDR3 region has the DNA TGTGCCAGCAGCAAACACCTTCGAGGGGAAGCTTTCTTT. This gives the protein CASSKHLRGEAFF.

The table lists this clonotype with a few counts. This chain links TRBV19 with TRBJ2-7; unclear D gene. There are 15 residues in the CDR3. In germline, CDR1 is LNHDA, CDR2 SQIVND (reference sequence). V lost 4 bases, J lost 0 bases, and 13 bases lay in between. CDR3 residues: CASSKEYQSSYEQYF. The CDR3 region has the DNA TGTGCCAGTAGTAAGGAATACCAGAGCTCCTACGAGCAGTACTTC.

The DNA of the CDR3 is TGTGCCAGCAGCGTAACCGGACTAGCGGGAGAAGAGACCCAGTACTTC. This codes for CASSVTGLAGEETQYF. The chain joins TRBV9 to TRBJ2-5, with 13 bases matching TRBD2. Germline CDR1 reads SGDLS; CDR2 reads YYNGEE. The V and J ends lost 1 base and 3 bases, in that order; junction bases with no gene match: 3. This CDR3 has 16 residues.

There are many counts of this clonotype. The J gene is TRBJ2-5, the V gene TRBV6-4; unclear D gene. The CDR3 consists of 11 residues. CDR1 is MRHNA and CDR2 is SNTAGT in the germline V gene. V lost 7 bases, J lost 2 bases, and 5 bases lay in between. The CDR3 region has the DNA TGTGCCAGCAAGATACAAGAGACCCAGTACTTC. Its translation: CASKIQETQYF.

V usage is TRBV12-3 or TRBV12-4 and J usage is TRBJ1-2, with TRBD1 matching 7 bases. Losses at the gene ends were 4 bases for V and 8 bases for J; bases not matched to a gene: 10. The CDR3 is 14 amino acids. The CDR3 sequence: CASSYVKGAGGYTF. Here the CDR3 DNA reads TGTGCCAGCAGTTACGTGAAGGGGGCAGGCGGCTACACCTTC.

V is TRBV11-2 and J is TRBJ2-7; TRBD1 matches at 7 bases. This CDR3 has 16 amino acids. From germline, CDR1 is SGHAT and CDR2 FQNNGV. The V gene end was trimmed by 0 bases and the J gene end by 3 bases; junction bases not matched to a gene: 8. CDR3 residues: CASSLDWGQSHYEQYF. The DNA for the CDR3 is TGTGCCAGCAGCTTAGATTGGGGACAGAGCCACTACGAGCAGTACTTC.

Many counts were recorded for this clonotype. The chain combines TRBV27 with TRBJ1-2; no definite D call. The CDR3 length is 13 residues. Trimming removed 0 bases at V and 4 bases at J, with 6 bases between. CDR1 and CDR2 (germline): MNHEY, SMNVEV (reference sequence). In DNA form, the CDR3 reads TGTGCCAGCAGTTTATCCGGCACCTATGGCTACACCTTC. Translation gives CASSLSGTYGYTF.

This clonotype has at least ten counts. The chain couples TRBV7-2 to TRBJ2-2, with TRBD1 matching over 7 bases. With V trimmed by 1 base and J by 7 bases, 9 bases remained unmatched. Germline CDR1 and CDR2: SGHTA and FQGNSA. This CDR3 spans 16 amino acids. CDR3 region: CASSLGGRGSNGELFF. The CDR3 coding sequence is TGTGCCAGCAGCTTAGGAGGCAGGGGGTCGAACGGGGAGCTGTTTTTT.

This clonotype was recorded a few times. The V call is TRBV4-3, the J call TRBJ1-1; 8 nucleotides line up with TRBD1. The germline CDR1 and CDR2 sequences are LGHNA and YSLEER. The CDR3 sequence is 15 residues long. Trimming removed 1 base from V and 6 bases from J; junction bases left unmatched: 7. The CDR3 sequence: CASSQVDRGLAEAFF. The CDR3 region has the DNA TGCGCCAGCAGCCAAGTCGACAGGGGCTTGGCTGAAGCTTTCTTT.

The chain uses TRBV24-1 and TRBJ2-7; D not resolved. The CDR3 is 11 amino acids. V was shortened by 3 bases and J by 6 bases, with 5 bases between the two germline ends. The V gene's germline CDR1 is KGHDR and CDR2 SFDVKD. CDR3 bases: TGTGCCACCAGTGATGCAGCCGAGCAGTACTTC. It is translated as CATSDAAEQYF.

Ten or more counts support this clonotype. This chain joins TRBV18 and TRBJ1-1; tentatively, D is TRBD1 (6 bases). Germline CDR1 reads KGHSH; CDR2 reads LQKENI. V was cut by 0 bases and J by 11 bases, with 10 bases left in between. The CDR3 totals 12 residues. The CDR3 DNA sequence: TGTGCCAGCTCACCACCGGGGGGCCAGGCTTTCTTT. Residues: CASSPPGGQAFF.

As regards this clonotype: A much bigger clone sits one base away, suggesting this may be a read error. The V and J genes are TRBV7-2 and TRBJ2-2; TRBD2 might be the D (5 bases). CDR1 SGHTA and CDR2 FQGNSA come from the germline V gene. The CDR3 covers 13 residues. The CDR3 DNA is TGTGCCAGCAGCCGTGTCCAAACCGGGGAGCTGTGTTTT. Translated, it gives CASSRVQTGELCF.

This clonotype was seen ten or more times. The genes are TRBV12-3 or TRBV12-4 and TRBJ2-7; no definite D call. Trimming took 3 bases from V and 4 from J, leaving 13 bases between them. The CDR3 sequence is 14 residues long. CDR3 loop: CASSFDPVRYEQYF. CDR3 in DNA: TGTGCCAGCAGTTTCGACCCAGTTCGGTACGAGCAGTACTTC.

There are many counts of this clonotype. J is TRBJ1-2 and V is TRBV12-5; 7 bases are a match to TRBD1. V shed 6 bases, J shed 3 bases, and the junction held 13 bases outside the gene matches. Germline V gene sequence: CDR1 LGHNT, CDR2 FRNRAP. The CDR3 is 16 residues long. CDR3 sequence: CASGPFDRALHYGYTF. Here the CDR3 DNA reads TGTGCTAGTGGCCCCTTCGACAGGGCGCTCCACTATGGCTACACCTTC.

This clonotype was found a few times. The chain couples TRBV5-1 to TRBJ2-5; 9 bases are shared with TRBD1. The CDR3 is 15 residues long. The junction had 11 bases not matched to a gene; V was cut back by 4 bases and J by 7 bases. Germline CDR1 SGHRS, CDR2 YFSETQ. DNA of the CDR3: TGCGCCAGCAGCCCAAACTCGGGACAGGGTGGGACCCAGTACTTC. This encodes CASSPNSGQGGTQYF.